Following are 19 T cell receptor beta chains from one sample sequenced in a study of response to subunit inactivated influenza vaccine (dated by TCRdb to between 2018 and 2020). Library construction relied on RT-PCR. TCRdb shows the sequencer as Illumina HiSeq 2500. In-frame beta chains were kept once TCRdb had trimmed the public reads at Q25 with fastp and called clones with MiXCR. Each entry merges the rows of one CDR3 protein and shows their most common DNA and genes. The sample profile shows a few hundred thousand distinct CDR3 sequences; more than 7% of them were found once. The ten biggest clones cover around 13% of the sample. The sequencing here drew on PBMCs from blood, taken roughly 24 months after vaccination. Every receptor here comes from a man between 50 and 69 years old who received an inactivated influenza vaccine. Donor details come from another sample of the same person, matched by shared clones.

The chain uses TRBV20-1 and TRBJ2-1; D ambiguous. CDR1 is DFQATT, CDR2 SNEGSKA, per germline (reference sequence). The V gene lost 2 bases and the J gene lost 0 bases, with 8 bases spanning the gap. CDR3 length: 14 amino acids. The CDR3 DNA sequence: TGCAGTGCTAGAAGGCCTCTCTCCTACAATGAGCAGTTCTTC. This encodes CSARRPLSYNEQFF.

The chain joins TRBV30 to TRBJ1-3; D uncertain. The V gene's germline CDR1 is GTSNPN and CDR2 SVGIG (reference sequence). There are 13 residues in the CDR3. Trimming left V 0 bases short and J 4 bases short, with 7 bases between. The CDR3 DNA sequence: TGTGCCTGGAGTGTTTCACACGGAAACACCATATATTTT. Encoded protein: CAWSVSHGNTIYF.

This clonotype was counted between two and nine times. This chain links TRBV6-5 with TRBJ1-6; D uncertain. The CDR3 is 18 amino acids. The germline V gene has CDR1 MNHEY and CDR2 SVGAGI. The V end lost 4 bases, the J end lost 3 bases, and 19 bases lay between the germline ends. The DNA of the CDR3 is TGTGCCAGCAGTTCACATCCTCCTGTCCTCAACTATAATTCACCCCTCCACTTT. Amino acid sequence: CASSSHPPVLNYNSPLHF.

This clonotype showed up just a few times. This chain uses TRBV20-1 with TRBJ2-3; 8 bases fit TRBD2. Trimming at V came to 3 bases and at J to 7 bases, leaving 12 bases not matched to a gene. CDR1 and CDR2 from the germline V gene are DFQATT and SNEGSKA (reference sequence). This CDR3 has 15 amino acids. The DNA of the CDR3 is TGCAGTGCTAGCCTTTCGGGGGGGCCTTCGAATACGCAGTATTTT. It encodes CSASLSGGPSNTQYF.

There are a few counts of this clonotype. The genes are TRBV29-1 and TRBJ2-1, with D perhaps TRBD2 (5 bases). V shed 2 bases and J shed 10 bases, with 12 bases lying between them. Per germline, CDR1 SQVTM and CDR2 ANQGSEA. The CDR3 has 12 amino acids. The CDR3 bases are TGCAGCGTTGAAAAGAGGGCTAGGGAGCAGTTCTTC. It is translated as CSVEKRAREQFF.

Details on this clonotype: The junction shows a germline mismatch at one end, possibly a read error. The rearrangement joins TRBV7-9 to TRBJ1-1; weak D call: TRBD1 (5 bases). Per the germline V gene, CDR1 is SEHNR and CDR2 is FQNEAQ (reference sequence). The CDR3 is 14 residues long. This CDR3 reads CATSGGALNTEAFF. In DNA, the CDR3 is TGTGCCACCAGCGGCGGGGCTTTGAACACTGAAGCTTTCTTT.

The CDR3 is CATRLNTEAFF. The CDR3, as DNA: TGTGCCACCCGATTGAACACTGAAGCTTTCTTT. The chain employs TRBV2 and TRBJ1-1; D ambiguous. CDR3 length equals 11 residues. V lost 10 bases and J 0 bases, leaving 6 bases between the germline ends. Germline V CDR1 and CDR2: SNHLY, FYNNEI.

The rearrangement joins TRBV20-1 to TRBJ2-5, with D hard to call. Trimming stripped 3 bases from V and 5 bases from J, with 10 bases between. The germline gives CDR1 DFQATT, CDR2 SNEGSKA (reference sequence). The CDR3 has 12 residues. CDR3 in DNA: TGCAGTGCTAGGAGCGTTGCGGAGACCCAGTACTTC. It yields the protein CSARSVAETQYF.

The table lists this clonotype with a few counts. V gene TRBV10-3 combines with J gene TRBJ2-3; D unclear. V shed 10 bases and J shed 0 bases, with 8 bases lying between them. Germline assignment: CDR1 ENHRY and CDR2 SYGVKD. CDR3 size: 12 residues. The CDR3 loop is CATSKSTDTQYF. CDR3 bases: TGTGCCACTAGTAAAAGCACAGATACGCAGTATTTT.

This clonotype was picked up many times. The CDR3 protein is CASSLVTGDYQETQYF. Here the CDR3 DNA reads TGTGCCAGCAGCTTAGTTACGGGGGACTACCAAGAGACCCAGTACTTC. This chain links TRBV7-8 with TRBJ2-5, with a tentative D call TRBD2 (6 bases). In germline, CDR1 is SGHVS, CDR2 FQNEAQ. V gave up 1 base and J gave up 0 bases, with 12 bases separating them. CDR3 length: 16 amino acids.

The chain has TRBV6-4 and TRBJ2-3, with D unresolved. The length of the CDR3 is 12 residues. V was clipped by 1 base and J by 6 bases, with 5 bases between them. Germline CDR1 and CDR2: MRHNA and SNTAGT. The CDR3 protein is CASSDFWDTQYF. CDR3 nucleotides: TGTGCCAGCAGTGACTTTTGGGATACGCAGTATTTT.

This clonotype came up many times. J is TRBJ1-1 and V is TRBV12-3 or TRBV12-4, with D unclear. The V end was cut by 2 bases, the J end by 3 bases, with 16 bases between. The CDR3 totals 16 residues. The CDR3 DNA is TGTGCCAGCAGTTTAAGTTTCGGGAGCGGCCACACTGAAGCTTTCTTT. The encoded protein is CASSLSFGSGHTEAFF.

This clonotype came up a few times. This chain joins TRBV7-3 and TRBJ2-4; 8 bases line up with TRBD1. CDR1 and CDR2 (germline): SGHTA, FQGTGA. J gave up 8 bases and V 5 bases, and 5 bases lay outside the gene matches. This CDR3 is 13 amino acids long. The CDR3 is CASSPTGADIQYF. DNA for the CDR3: TGTGCCAGCAGCCCGACAGGGGCGGACATTCAGTACTTC.

This clonotype occurred many times. The chain joins TRBV7-8 to TRBJ1-6; D unresolved. Trimming left V 1 base short and J 10 bases short, with 17 bases between. This CDR3 contains 16 residues. CDR1 is SGHVS and CDR2 is FQNEAQ in the germline V gene. The CDR3 spells CASSLDWQAAGSPLHF. CDR3 nucleotides: TGTGCCAGCAGCTTAGATTGGCAGGCCGCTGGATCACCCCTCCACTTT.

This clonotype was counted at least ten times. This rearrangement joins TRBV15 to TRBJ1-1; D ambiguous. The CDR3 has 14 residues. Germline assignment: CDR1 LNHNV and CDR2 YYDKDF (reference sequence). Trimming shortened V by 0 bases and J by 0 bases, and 5 bases separated the two germline ends. The CDR3 is CATSRDRLNTEAFF. The CDR3 DNA follows: TGTGCCACCAGCAGAGATCGACTGAACACTGAAGCTTTCTTT.

To note about this clonotype: An end of the junction differs from the germline gene, which may be a read error. The CDR3 DNA reads as TGTGCCAGCAGGGAAGGAATTACAGATACGCAGTATTTT. Translating gives CASREGITDTQYF. The chain links TRBV6-1 to TRBJ2-3; D not certain. This CDR3 comprises 13 residues. Germline V CDR1 and CDR2: MNHNS, SASEGT.

This clonotype was seen many times. The chain links TRBV4-3 to TRBJ2-1; 10 nucleotides agree with TRBD1. Trimming at V came to 0 bases and at J to 3 bases, leaving 5 bases not matched to a gene. CDR1 is LGHNA, CDR2 YSLEER, per germline. CDR3 length: 17 residues. CDR3 in amino acids: CASSQDGRTGGYNEQFF. CDR3 bases: TGCGCCAGCAGCCAAGATGGGCGGACAGGGGGCTACAATGAGCAGTTCTTC.

This clonotype was recorded at least ten times. This chain links TRBV24-1 with TRBJ2-1; D remains unclear. The germline V gene encodes CDR1 KGHDR and CDR2 SFDVKD. This CDR3 has 11 residues. Trimming removed 0 bases from V and 9 bases from J, with 2 bases in between. The CDR3 region has the DNA TGTGCCACCAGTGATTTGGGTGAGCAGTTCTTC. This gives the protein CATSDLGEQFF.

Note on this clonotype: A much more abundant neighbour one base away suggests this may be a read error. The chain joins TRBV4-3 to TRBJ2-1; tentative D call: TRBD1 (5 bases). Per germline, CDR1 LGHNA and CDR2 YSLEER. The CDR3 is 15 residues long. Trimming left V 1 base short and J 7 bases short, with 14 bases between. This CDR3 reads CASSQVGKQANEQFF. For the CDR3, the DNA is TGCGCCAGCAGCCAAGTAGGGAAACAGGCGAATGAGCAGTTCTTC.